The clone carrying this T cell receptor (beta chain) was seen repeatedly, ten times or more. Its antigen is not known. These data come from a study of T cells in Graves' hyperthyroidism and ophthalmopathy. Study as a whole: Staff took peripheral blood when the initial diagnosis was made, before any treatment began.

Points from the study as a whole: Before onset, by a median of around six months, the model predicted ophthalmopathy.

Researchers amplified the TCR beta CDR3 regions from RNA transcripts. First-round RT-PCR targeting the TCR CDR3 was performed with the HTBI primer set. One entry per CDR3 protein, called by TCRdb with MiXCR from the multiplex PCR reads. The sample contains hundreds of thousands of distinct CDR3 sequences, about a sixth of which appear only once. Based on clinical symptoms, serum thyroxine and TRAb, thyroid ultrasound and orbital computed tomography, diagnoses were reached. The sequenced material came from blood. The TCR sequence derives from a woman between 40 and 55 years old with Graves' ophthalmopathy.

The CDR3 sequence is CASSPDGWNYGYTF. For the CDR3, the DNA is TGTGCCAGCAGCCCAGACGGGTGGAACTATGGCTACACCTTC. The V gene is TRBV3-1, the J gene TRBJ1-2, with D uncertain. The CDR3 has 14 amino acids. Between the trimmed V and J ends, which lost 4 bases and 2 bases, there was a span of 11 bases. Germline CDR1 reads LGHDT; CDR2 reads YNNKEL (reference sequence). Variable domain in full (rest from reference TRBV3-1 and TRBJ1-2): DTAVSQTPKYLVTQMGNDKSIKCEQNLGHDTMYWYKQDSKKFLKIMFSYNNKELIINETVPNRFSPKSPDKAHLNLHINSLELGDSAVYFCASSPDGWNYGYTFGSGTRLTVV.